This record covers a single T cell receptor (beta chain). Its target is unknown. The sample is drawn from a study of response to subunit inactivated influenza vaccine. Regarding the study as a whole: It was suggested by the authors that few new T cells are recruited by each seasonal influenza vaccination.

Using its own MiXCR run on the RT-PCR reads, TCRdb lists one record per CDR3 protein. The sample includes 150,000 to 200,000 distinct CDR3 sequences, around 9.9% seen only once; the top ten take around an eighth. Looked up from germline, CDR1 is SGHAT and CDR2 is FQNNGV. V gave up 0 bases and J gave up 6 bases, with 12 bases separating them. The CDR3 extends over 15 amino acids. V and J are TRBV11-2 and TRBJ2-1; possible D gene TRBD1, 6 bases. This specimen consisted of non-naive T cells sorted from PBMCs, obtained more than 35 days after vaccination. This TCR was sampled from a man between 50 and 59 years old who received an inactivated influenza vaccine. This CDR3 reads CASSLDPGASNEQFF. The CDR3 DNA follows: TGTGCCAGCAGCTTAGATCCAGGGGCGAGCAATGAGCAGTTCTTC.